Presented here are 16 T cell receptor beta chains from one specimen sequenced in a study of blood T cell repertoires in COVID-19. Produced via immunoSEQ multiplex PCR; TCRdb's table is partial and in-frame only. The sample includes approximately 260,000 clones, 84% of them seen just once. The sample was PBMCs or T cells enriched from blood (not recorded which). The receptors here all came from a man aged 50-60 years who had recovered from COVID-19.

The chain links TRBV30 to TRBJ1-5, with D perhaps matching TRBD1 (6 bases). CDR1 is GTSNPN and CDR2 is SVGIG in the germline V gene (reference sequence). CDR3 length: 13 amino acids. Trimming removed 3 bases at V and 7 bases at J, with 13 bases between. In nucleotides, the CDR3 is TGTGCCTGGAGCACAGGGTATGGGCAGCCCCAGCATTTT. This sequence encodes CAWSTGYGQPQHF.

The rearrangement uses TRBV10-3 and TRBJ2-1, with TRBD2 matching over 9 bases. From germline, CDR1 is ENHRY and CDR2 SYGVKD. This CDR3 is 15 amino acids long. J gave up 9 bases and V 0 bases, and 6 bases lay outside the gene matches. The chain's CDR3 is CAISESSGRVLEQFF. The CDR3 bases are TGTGCCATCAGTGAGTCTAGCGGGAGAGTCCTTGAGCAGTTCTTC.

The chain combines TRBV10-2 with TRBJ2-1, with 7 bases fitting TRBD2. The CDR3 extends over 21 amino acids. Germline V lookup: CDR1 WSHSY, CDR2 SAAADI. V shed 7 bases, J shed 0 bases, and the junction held 24 bases outside the gene matches. The CDR3 nucleotides are TGCGCCAGCATGGGGACTACCTCGGGGTCGAAACCCTCTTTCTCCTACAATGAGCAGTTCTTC. The encoded protein is CASMGTTSGSKPSFSYNEQFF.

This rearrangement joins TRBV4-1 to TRBJ2-7, with 8 bases lining up with TRBD2. Germline assignment: CDR1 MGHRA and CDR2 YSYEKL. The CDR3 consists of 16 residues. V shed 3 bases, J shed 1 base, and the junction held 8 bases outside the gene matches. The CDR3 is CASSQDRKRGSYEQYF. In DNA form, the CDR3 reads TGCGCCAGCAGCCAGGACCGAAAGCGGGGGTCCTACGAGCAGTACTTC.

The chain links TRBV7-6 to TRBJ1-5; D is possibly TRBD1 (6 bases). The V gene's germline CDR1 is SGHVS and CDR2 FNYEAQ. This CDR3 region has 17 residues. V dropped 5 bases and J dropped 0 bases, with 17 bases sitting between them. The CDR3 sequence is CASSPRDTGYSNQPQHF. The CDR3 DNA reads TGTGCCAGCAGCCCCCGGGACACTGGCTATAGCAATCAGCCCCAGCATTTT.

The chain joins TRBV6-5 to TRBJ2-5, with D unresolved. V lost 5 bases and J lost 5, with 15 bases in between. CDR3 size: 14 residues. CDR1 is MNHEY, CDR2 SVGAGI, per germline. The CDR3 coding sequence is TGTGCCAGCAGTCCTTTACCGAGTTGGGAGACCCAGTACTTC. This sequence encodes CASSPLPSWETQYF.

This clone was recorded at least ten times. V gene TRBV5-6 combines with J gene TRBJ1-3; D remains unclear. CDR3 length: 14 amino acids. Looked up from germline, CDR1 is SGHDT and CDR2 is YYEEEE. The ends were cut back, 4 bases at V and 3 bases at J, with 11 bases in the middle. The CDR3 region is CASSKLGLGNTIYF. The CDR3, as DNA: TGTGCCAGCAGCAAACTAGGGCTTGGAAACACCATATATTTT.

The chain carries TRBV11-3 and TRBJ2-7, with D hard to call. The CDR3 length is 12 residues. V shed 2 bases and J shed 6 bases, with 8 bases lying between them. Germline V gene data show CDR1 as SGHNT and CDR2 as YENEEA. This CDR3 reads CASSLISPEQYF. The CDR3 nucleotides read TGTGCCAGCAGCTTAATATCCCCCGAGCAGTACTTC.

This clone was picked up one time. The V and J genes are TRBV3-1 (or the pseudogene TRBV3-2) and TRBJ2-2; TRBD2 matches at 11 bases. CDR1 is LGHDT and CDR2 is YNNKEL in the germline V gene (reference sequence). This CDR3 region has 17 residues. Losses at the gene ends were 4 bases for V and 3 bases for J; bases not matched to a gene: 7. CDR3 nucleotide sequence: TGTGCCAGCAGCCCGAAGACGGGACTAGCGGACACCGGGGAGCTGTTTTTT. It yields the protein CASSPKTGLADTGELFF.

This chain connects TRBV3-1 (or the pseudogene TRBV3-2) to TRBJ1-2, with D possibly being TRBD1 (6 bases). Germline CDR1 reads LGHDT; CDR2 reads YNNKEL (reference sequence). This CDR3 comprises 15 residues. The V gene lost 0 bases and the J gene lost 6 bases, with 14 bases spanning the gap. The CDR3 protein is CASSQDPTGWDGYTF. The CDR3 coding sequence is TGTGCCAGCAGCCAAGACCCTACAGGGTGGGATGGCTACACCTTC.

The rearrangement links TRBV9 to TRBJ2-2, with TRBD1 matching over 7 bases. CDR1 is SGDLS and CDR2 is YYNGEE in the germline V gene. The length of the CDR3 is 16 residues. V lost 4 bases to trimming and J lost 5 bases; unmatched junction nucleotides: 11. The CDR3 spells CASSPRGTVQTGELFF. The CDR3 DNA sequence: TGTGCCAGCAGCCCCCGTGGGACAGTACAAACCGGGGAGCTGTTTTTT. Complete variable domain (other parts from reference TRBV9 and TRBJ2-2): DSGVTQTPKHLITATGQRVTLRCSPRSGDLSVYWYQQSLDQGLQFLIQYYNGEERAKGNILERFSAQQFPDLHSELNLSSLELGDSALYFCASSPRGTVQTGELFFGEGSRLTVL.

This clone was observed once. This chain joins TRBV29-1 and TRBJ2-7; TRBD1 is a possible D gene (6 bases). V was cut by 3 bases and J by 6 bases, with 15 bases left in between. The CDR3 is 13 amino acids. Per the germline V gene, CDR1 is SQVTM and CDR2 is ANQGSEA. CDR3 coding DNA: TGCAGCGTTGATATGGGCAGGGGTGGCGAGCAGTACTTC. Translated: CSVDMGRGGEQYF.

In this sample, this clone turned up once. The CDR3 spells CASSWAGTGNDYTF. The CDR3, as DNA: TGTGCCAGCAGCTGGGCCGGGACAGGGAACGACTACACCTTC. The chain combines TRBV9 with TRBJ1-2, with 9 bases identical to TRBD1. V trimming: 4 bases; J trimming: 10 bases; junction bases outside the gene matches: 11. Germline V gene lookup returns CDR1 SGDLS and CDR2 YYNGEE. CDR3 length: 14 residues.

The V call is TRBV11-3, the J call TRBJ2-2; D unresolved. Germline values: CDR1 SGHNT, CDR2 YENEEA. V was cut by 4 bases and J by 7 bases, with 7 bases left in between. CDR3 length: 12 residues. The CDR3 coding sequence is TGTGCCAGCAGCTCCTACAGCGGGGAGCTGTTTTTT. Its translation: CASSSYSGELFF.

The chain links TRBV5-1 to TRBJ2-5; 13 positions agree with TRBD2. V lost 1 base and J lost 3; bases outside the gene matches: 0. Germline CDR1 is SGHRS and CDR2 is YFSETQ. The CDR3 loop spans 15 amino acids. Written as DNA, the CDR3 is TGCGCCAGCAGCTTGACTAGCGGGAGGGAAGAGACCCAGTACTTC. As protein: CASSLTSGREETQYF.

The chain links TRBV30 to TRBJ1-4, with unresolved D. This CDR3 has 12 residues. Germline V gives CDR1 GTSNPN, CDR2 SVGIG (reference sequence). In nucleotides, the CDR3 is TGTACCCCGGTCCTTCGGGGTGAAAAACTGTTTTTT. This sequence encodes CTPVLRGEKLFF.